Below are 2 T cell receptor beta chains sequenced from a single sample in a study of Tregs in tolerant kidney transplant recipients. Libraries were prepared by immunoSEQ multiplex PCR; TCRdb keeps only in-frame clonotypes and omits some of them. The data contain around 78,000 clones, about 91% of them seen just once; the ten biggest clones take up 0.34%. The sample consisted of Tregs from blood, taken before the transplant. These receptor sequences come from a human donor who received a combined kidney and bone marrow transplant.

The chain couples TRBV7-2 to TRBJ2-7; 9 positions match TRBD1. The V segment lost 1 base and the J segment 6 bases; nucleotides outside the gene matches: 7. This CDR3 comprises 15 residues. Germline V CDR1 and CDR2: SGHTA, FQGNSA. The CDR3 here is CASSLEGTGTIEQYF. The DNA of the CDR3 is TGTGCCAGCAGCTTAGAAGGGACAGGGACAATCGAGCAGTACTTC.

The V call is TRBV11-3, the J call TRBJ2-7; D uncertain. Germline loops: CDR1 SGHNT, CDR2 YENEEA. The CDR3 covers 13 residues. Trimming shortened V by 0 bases and J by 3 bases, and 6 bases separated the two germline ends. DNA for the CDR3: TGTGCCAGCAGCTTAGAGGTAAACTACGAGCAGTACTTC. Translation gives CASSLEVNYEQYF.